This T cell receptor beta chain was found in a study of CD8+ T cells in alopecia areata. The wider study: Treated patients swallowed 5 to 10 mg of oral tofacitinib twice daily. Whole-study results and caveats: Especially in alopecia totalis/universalis, lesional scalp showed greater clonality than normal scalp did. Amid tofacitinib therapy, many expanded lesional clones stayed present in scalp and blood.

A note on this clone: The target antigen is unknown.

cDNA serving as the sequencing template came from extracted, reverse transcribed RNA. TCRdb's table, derived via immunoSEQ multiplex PCR, lists solely in-frame clones and lacks some. This sample has hundreds of thousands of clones, with 35% to 45% found just once. The J segment lost 2 bases and the V segment lost 6 bases, leaving 7 bases of the junction unmatched. The CDR3 sequence is 15 residues long. Treatment given: oral pan-JAK inhibitor, 5-10 mg twice daily. Sequencing used CD4+ T cells sorted from blood, obtained at approximately week 30, from a patient treated with tofacitinib. The gene calls are TRBV23-1 and TRBJ1-1; 9 bases match TRBD1. TRBV23-1 is given ORF status, its function remaining uncertain. This TCR was recovered from a human donor with alopecia areata. The CDR3 here is CASRSPGQGNTEAFF. The CDR3 nucleotides are TGCGCCAGCAGGAGTCCGGGACAGGGTAACACTGAAGCTTTCTTT.